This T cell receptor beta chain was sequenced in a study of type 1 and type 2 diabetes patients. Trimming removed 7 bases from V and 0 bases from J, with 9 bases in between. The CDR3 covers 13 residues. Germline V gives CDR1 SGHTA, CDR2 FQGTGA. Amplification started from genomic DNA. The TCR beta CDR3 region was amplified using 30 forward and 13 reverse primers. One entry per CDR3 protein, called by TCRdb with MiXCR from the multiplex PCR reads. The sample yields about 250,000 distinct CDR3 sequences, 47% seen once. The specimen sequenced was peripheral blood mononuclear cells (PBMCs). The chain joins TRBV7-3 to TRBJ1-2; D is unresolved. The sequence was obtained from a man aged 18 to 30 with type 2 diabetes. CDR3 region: CASKGGTNYGYTF. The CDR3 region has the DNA TGTGCCAGCAAGGGTGGGACTAACTATGGCTACACCTTC. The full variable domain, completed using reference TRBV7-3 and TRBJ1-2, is GAGVSQTPSNKVTEKGKYVELRCDPISGHTALYWYRQSLGQGPEFLIYFQGTGAADDSGLPNDRFFAVRPEGSVSTLKIQRTERGDSAVYLCASKGGTNYGYTFGSGTRLTVV.